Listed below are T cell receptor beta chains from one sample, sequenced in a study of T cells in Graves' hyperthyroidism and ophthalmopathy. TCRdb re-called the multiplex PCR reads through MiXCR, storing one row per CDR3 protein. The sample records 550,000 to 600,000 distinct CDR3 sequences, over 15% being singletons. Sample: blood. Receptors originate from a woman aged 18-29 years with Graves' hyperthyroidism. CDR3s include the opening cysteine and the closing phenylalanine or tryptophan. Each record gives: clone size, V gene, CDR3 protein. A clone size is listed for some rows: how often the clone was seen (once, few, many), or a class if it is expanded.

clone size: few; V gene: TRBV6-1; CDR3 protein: CASRNIRIGLWHEQFF
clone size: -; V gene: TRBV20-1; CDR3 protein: CSVTSGRENEQFF
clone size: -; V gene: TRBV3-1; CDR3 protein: CASSQAGRDTQYF
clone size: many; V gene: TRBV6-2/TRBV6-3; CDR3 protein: CASTSRGLEGNTEAFF
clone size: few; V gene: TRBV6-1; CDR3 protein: CASSELANYEQFF
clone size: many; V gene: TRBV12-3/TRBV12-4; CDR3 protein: CASTPGTGSGNQPQHF
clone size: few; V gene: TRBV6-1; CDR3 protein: CASRSGPQAQYF
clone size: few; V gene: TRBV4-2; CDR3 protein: CASSQRYRIAKNIQYF
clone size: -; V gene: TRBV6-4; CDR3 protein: CASSDSWGTEAFF
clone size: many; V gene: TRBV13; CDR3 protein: CASSKTGHTEAFF
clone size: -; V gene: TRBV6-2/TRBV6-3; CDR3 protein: CAGKQGVNDGYTF
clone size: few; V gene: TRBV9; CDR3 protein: CASSVDGGNTDTQYF
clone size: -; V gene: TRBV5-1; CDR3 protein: CASSITAPGSSYEQYF
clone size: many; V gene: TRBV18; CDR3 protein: CASSPNGQGGSQYF
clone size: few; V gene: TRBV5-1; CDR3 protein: CASSLQRGGTYEQYF
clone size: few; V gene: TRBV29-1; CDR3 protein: CSVESGSTEAFF
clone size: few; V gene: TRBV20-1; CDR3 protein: CSARHQRTNYEQYF
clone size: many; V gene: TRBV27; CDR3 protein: CASSPRDREAYEQYF
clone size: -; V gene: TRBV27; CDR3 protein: CATPEAFF
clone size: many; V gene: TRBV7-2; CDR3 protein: CASSLAPGRNYGYTF
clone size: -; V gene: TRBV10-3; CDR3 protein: CAISASWTDYNEQFF
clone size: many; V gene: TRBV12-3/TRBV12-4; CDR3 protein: CASSHGQGTAPLHF
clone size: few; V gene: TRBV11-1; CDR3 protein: CASSAGSPFVTNTEAFF
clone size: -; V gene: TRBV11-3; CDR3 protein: CASSPSGGLSGELFF
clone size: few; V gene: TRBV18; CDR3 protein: CASSPQGRRETQYF
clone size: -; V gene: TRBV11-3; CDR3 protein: CASTAGTEYNEQFF
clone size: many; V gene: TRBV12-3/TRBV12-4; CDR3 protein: CASSLTGNTEAFF
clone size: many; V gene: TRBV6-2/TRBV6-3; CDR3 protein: CASSYRRGLGTDTQYF
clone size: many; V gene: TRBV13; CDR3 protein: CASSLGAQTQYF
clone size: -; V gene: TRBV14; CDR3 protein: CASSQLTGVQQFF
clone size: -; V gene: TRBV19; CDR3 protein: CASSILGQGVTEAFF
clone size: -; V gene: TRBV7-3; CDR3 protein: CASSLKGGGGELFF